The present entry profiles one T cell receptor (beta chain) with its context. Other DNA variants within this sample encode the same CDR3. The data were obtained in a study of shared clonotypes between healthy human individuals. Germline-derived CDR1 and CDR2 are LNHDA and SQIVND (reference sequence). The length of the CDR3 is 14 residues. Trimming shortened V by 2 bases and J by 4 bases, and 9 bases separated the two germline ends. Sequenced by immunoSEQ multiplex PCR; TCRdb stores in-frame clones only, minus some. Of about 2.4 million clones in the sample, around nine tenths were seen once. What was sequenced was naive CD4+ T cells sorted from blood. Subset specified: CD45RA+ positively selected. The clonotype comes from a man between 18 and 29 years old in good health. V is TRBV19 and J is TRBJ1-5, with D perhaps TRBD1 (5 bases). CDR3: CASSIRGGNQPQHF. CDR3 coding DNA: TGTGCCAGTAGTATACGGGGGGGGAATCAGCCCCAGCATTTT.